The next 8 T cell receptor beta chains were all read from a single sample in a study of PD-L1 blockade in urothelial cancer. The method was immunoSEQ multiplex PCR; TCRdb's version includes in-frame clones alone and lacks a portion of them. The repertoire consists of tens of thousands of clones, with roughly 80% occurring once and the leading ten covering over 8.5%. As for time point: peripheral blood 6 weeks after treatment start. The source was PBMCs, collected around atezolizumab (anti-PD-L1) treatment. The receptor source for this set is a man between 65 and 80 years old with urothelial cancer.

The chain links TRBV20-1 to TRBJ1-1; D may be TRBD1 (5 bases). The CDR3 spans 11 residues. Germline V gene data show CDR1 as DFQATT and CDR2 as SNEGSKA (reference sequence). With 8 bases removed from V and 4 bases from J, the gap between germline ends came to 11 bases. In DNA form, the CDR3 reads TGCAGTTCCCAGGGCCCCACTGAAGCTTTCTTT. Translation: CSSQGPTEAFF.

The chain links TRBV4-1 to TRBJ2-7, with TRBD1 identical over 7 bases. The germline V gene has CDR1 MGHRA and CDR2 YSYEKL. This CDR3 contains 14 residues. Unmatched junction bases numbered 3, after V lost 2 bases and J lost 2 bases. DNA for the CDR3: TGCGCCAGCAGCCAACGACAGGGACCCTACGAGCAGTACTTC. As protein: CASSQRQGPYEQYF.

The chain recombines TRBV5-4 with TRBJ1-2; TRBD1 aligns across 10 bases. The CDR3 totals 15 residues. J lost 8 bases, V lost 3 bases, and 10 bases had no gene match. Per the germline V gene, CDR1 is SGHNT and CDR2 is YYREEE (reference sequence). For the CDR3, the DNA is TGTGCCAGCAGCTCACTGGGACAGGGGTTTATCGGCTACACCTTC. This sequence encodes CASSSLGQGFIGYTF.

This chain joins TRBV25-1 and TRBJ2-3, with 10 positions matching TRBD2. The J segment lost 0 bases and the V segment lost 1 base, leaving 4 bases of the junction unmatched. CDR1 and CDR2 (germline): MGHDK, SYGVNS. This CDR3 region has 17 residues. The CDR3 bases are TGTGCCAGCAGTGAATGGGCTAGCGGGGGCAGCACAGATACGCAGTATTTT. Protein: CASSEWASGGSTDTQYF.

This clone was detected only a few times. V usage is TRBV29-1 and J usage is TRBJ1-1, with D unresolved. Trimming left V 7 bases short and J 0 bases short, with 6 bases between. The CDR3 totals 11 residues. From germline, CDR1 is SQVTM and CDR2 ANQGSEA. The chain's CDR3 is CSALLNTEAFF. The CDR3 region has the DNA TGCAGCGCCCTCCTGAACACTGAAGCTTTCTTT.

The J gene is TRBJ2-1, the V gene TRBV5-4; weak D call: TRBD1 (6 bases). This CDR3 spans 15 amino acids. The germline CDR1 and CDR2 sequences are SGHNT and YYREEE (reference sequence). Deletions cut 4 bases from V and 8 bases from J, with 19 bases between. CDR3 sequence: CASSPNRVRFDEQFF. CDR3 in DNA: TGTGCCAGCAGCCCGAACAGGGTACGTTTCGATGAGCAGTTCTTC.

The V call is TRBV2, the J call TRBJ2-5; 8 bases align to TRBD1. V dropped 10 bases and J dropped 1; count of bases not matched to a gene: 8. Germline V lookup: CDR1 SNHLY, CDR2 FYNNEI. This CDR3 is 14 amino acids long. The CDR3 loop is CATSGDRFQETQYF. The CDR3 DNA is TGTGCCACTTCCGGGGACAGGTTCCAAGAGACCCAGTACTTC.

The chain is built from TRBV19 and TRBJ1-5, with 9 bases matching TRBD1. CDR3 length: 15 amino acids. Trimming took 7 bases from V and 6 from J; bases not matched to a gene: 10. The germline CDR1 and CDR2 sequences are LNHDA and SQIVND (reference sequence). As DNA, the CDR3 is TGTGCCAGTATGTCCTGGACAGGGGAGGCTCAGCCCCAGCATTTT. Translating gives CASMSWTGEAQPQHF.